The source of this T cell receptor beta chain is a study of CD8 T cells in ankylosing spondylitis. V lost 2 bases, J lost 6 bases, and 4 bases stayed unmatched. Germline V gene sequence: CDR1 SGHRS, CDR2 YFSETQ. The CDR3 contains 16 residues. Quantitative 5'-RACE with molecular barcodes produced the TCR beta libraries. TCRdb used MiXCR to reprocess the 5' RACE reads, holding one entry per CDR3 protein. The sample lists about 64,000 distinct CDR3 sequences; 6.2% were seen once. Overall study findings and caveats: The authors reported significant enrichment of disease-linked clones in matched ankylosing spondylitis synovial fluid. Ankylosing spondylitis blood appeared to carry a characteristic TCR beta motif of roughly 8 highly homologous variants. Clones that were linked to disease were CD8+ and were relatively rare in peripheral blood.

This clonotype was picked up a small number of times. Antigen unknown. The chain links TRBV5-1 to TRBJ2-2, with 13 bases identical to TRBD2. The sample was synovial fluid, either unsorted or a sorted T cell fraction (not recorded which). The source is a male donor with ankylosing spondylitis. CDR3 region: CASSFTSGGAPGELFF. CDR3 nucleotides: TGCGCCAGCAGCTTTACTAGCGGGGGGGCGCCCGGGGAGCTGTTTTTT.